This TCR beta chain was recorded in a study of CD8+ T cells in alopecia areata. The study's findings and limits: Scalp data also include sequences from resident alphabeta T cells of normal skin.

Stated treatment: oral pan-JAK inhibitor, 5-10 mg twice daily. Only a few counts were recorded for this clone. What it binds is unknown. RNA extraction and reverse transcription yielded cDNA as sequencing template. Sequenced by immunoSEQ multiplex PCR; TCRdb stores in-frame clones only, minus some. The table records approximately 210,000 clones, 50% to 70% of them present only once. Deletions cut 4 bases from V and 3 bases from J, with 12 bases between. Germline loops: CDR1 MNHEY, CDR2 SVGAGI. The CDR3 sequence is 14 residues long. The rearrangement joins TRBV6-5 to TRBJ1-1, with unresolved D. Material: CD4+ T cells sorted from blood, obtained around week 47, from a patient treated with tofacitinib. This clonotype was obtained from a human donor with alopecia areata. In DNA, the CDR3 is TGTGCCAGCAGTTGGGAAGCATTATACACTGAAGCTTTCTTT. Residues: CASSWEALYTEAFF.